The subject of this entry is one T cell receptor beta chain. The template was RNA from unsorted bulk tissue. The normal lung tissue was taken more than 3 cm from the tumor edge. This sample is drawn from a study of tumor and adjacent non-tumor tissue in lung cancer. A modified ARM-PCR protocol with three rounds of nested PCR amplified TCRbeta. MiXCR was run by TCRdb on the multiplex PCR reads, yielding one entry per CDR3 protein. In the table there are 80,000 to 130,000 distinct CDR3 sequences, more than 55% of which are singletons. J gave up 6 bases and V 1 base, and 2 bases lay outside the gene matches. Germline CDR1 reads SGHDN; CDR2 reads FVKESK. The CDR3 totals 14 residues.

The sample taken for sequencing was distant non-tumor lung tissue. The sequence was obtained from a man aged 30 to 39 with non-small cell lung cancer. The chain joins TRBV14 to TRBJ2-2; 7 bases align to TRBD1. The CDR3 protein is CASSQGDSAGELFF. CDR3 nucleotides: TGTGCCAGCAGCCAAGGGGACAGCGCCGGGGAGCTGTTTTTT.